This record concerns one T cell receptor beta chain sequence. Its antigen is as yet unknown. Here immunoSEQ multiplex PCR was the method, and the copy in TCRdb shows in-frame clones only, minus some. The data contain tens of thousands of clones, approximately 78% of them singletons. This record belongs to a study of T cells in narcolepsy. Findings and caveats of the study: Comparing one patient's CSF and blood CD4+ clonotypes highlighted HCRT- and TRIB2-specific autoreactive clonotypes.

The V and J ends lost 3 bases and 2 bases, in that order; junction bases with no gene match: 6. The germline gives CDR1 GTSNPN, CDR2 SVGIG (reference sequence). CDR3 length: 14 residues. The sequence came from a human donor with narcolepsy. What was sequenced was CD45RA- memory CD4+ T cells from PBMCs. The rearrangement uses TRBV30 and TRBJ1-2; 7 positions agree with TRBD1. The CDR3 protein is CAWRLPGQNYGYTF. In DNA, the CDR3 is TGTGCCTGGAGACTACCGGGACAGAACTATGGCTACACCTTC. The whole variable domain, remainder taken from reference TRBV30 and TRBJ1-2, is SQTIHQWPATLVQPVGSPLSLECTVEGTSNPNLYWYRQAAGRGLQLLFYSVGIGQISSEVPQNLSASRPQDRQFILSSKKLLLSDSGFYLCAWRLPGQNYGYTFGSGTRLTVV.